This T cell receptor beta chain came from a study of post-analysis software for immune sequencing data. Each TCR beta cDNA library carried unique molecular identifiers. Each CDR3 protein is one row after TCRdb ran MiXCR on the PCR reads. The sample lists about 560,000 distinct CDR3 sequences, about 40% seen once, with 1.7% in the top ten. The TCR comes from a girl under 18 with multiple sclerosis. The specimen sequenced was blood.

DNA for the CDR3: TGTGCCAGCGATCCGGGACACCTAGTCTATGGCTACACCTTC. Translated: CASDPGHLVYGYTF. The V call is TRBV6-1, the J call TRBJ1-2; maybe TRBD1 (6 bases). Germline CDR1 is MNHNS and CDR2 is SASEGT. V lost 8 bases to trimming and J lost 4 bases, with 17 bases between them. This CDR3 comprises 14 residues.